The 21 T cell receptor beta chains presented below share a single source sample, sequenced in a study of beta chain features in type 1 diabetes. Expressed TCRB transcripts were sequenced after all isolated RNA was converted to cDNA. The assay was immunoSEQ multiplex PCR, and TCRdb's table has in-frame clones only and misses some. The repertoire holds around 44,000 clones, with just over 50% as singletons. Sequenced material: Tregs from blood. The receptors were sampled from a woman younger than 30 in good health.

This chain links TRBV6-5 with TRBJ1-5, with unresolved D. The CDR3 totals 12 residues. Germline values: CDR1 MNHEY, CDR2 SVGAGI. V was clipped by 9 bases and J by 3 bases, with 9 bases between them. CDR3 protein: CASGKNNQPQHF. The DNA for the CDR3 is TGTGCCAGTGGCAAAAACAATCAGCCCCAGCATTTT.

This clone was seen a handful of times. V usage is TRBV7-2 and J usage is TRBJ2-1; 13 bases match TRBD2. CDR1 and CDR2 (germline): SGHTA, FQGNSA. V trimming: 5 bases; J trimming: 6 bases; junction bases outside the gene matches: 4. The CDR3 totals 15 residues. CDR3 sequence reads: CASSGTSGRANEQFF. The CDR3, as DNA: TGTGCCAGCAGCGGTACTAGCGGGAGGGCCAATGAGCAGTTCTTC.

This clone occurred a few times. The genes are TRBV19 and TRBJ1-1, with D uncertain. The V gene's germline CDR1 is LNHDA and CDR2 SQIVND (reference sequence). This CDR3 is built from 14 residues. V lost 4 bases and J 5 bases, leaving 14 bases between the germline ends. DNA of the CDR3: TGTGCCAGTAGTAGGGGATCTCCGGGGACTGAAGCTTTCTTT. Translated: CASSRGSPGTEAFF.

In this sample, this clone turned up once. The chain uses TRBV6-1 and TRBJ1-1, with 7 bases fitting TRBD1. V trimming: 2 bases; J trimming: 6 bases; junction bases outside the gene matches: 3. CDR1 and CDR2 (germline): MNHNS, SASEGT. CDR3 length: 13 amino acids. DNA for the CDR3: TGTGCCAGCAGTGAAATTGACAGGGCTGAAGCTTTCTTT. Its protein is CASSEIDRAEAFF.

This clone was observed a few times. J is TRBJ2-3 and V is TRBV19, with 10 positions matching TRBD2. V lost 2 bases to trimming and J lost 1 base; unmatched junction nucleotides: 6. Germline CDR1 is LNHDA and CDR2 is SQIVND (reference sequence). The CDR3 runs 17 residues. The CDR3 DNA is TGTGCCAGTAGTATATCTAGCGGGAGTAGCGGCACAGATACGCAGTATTTT. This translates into CASSISSGSSGTDTQYF. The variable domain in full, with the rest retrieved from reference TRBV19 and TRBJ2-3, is DGGITQSPKYLFRKEGQNVTLSCEQNLNHDAMYWYRQDPGQGLRLIYYSQIVNDFQKGDIAEGYSVSREKKESFPLTVTSAQKNPTAFYLCASSISSGSSGTDTQYFGPGTRLTVL.

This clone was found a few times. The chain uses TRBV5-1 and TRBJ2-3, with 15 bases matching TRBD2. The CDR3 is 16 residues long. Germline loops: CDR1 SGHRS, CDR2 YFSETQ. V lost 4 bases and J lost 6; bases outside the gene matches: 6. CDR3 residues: CASSPRTSGRADTQYF. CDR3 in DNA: TGCGCCAGCAGCCCCCGGACTAGCGGGAGGGCTGATACGCAGTATTTT.

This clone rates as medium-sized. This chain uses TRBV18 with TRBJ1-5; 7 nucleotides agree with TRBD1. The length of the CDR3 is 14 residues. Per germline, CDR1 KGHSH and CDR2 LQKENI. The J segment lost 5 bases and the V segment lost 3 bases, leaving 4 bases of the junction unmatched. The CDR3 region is CASSPGTADQPQHF. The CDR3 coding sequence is TGTGCCAGCTCACCCGGGACAGCCGATCAGCCCCAGCATTTT.

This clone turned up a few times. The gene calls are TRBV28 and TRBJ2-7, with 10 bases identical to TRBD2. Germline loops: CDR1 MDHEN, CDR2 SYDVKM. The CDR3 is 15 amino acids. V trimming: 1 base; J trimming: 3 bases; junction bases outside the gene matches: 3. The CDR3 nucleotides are TGTGCCAGCAGTTTATCTAGCGGGAGTTTCTACGAGCAGTACTTC. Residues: CASSLSSGSFYEQYF.

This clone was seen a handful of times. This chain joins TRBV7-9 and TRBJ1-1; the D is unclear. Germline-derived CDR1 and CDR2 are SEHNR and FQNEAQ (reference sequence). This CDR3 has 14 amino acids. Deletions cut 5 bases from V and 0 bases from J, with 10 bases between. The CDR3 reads CASSGRELNTEAFF. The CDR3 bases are TGTGCCAGCAGCGGCCGGGAATTGAACACTGAAGCTTTCTTT.

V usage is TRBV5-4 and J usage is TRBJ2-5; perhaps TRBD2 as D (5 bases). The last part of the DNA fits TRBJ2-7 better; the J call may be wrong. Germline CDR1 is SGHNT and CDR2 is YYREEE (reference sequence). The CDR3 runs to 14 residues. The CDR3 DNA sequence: TGTGCCTCAGCGGCGGACGGCCGCTCCTACGAGCAGTACTTC. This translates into CASAADGRSYEQYF.

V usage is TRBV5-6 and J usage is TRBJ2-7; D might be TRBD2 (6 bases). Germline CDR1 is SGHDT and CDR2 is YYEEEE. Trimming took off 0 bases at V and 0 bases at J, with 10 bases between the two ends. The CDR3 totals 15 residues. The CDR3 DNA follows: TGTGCCAGCAGCTTGGGTGCGGGACGCTCCTACGAGCAGTACTTC. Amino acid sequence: CASSLGAGRSYEQYF.

CDR3 region: CASSLGLAGDPPYEQYF. The CDR3, as DNA: TGCGCCAGCAGCTTGGGACTAGCGGGTGATCCCCCTTACGAGCAGTACTTC. The chain uses TRBV5-1 and TRBJ2-7; TRBD2 matches 10 bases. The junction had 10 bases not matched to a gene; V was cut back by 0 bases and J by 4 bases. CDR1 is SGHRS and CDR2 is YFSETQ in the germline V gene. This CDR3 comprises 17 residues.

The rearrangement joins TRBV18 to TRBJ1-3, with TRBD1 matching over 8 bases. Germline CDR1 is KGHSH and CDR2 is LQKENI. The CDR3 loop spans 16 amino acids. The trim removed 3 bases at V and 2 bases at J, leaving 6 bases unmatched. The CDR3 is CASSPGQGAPGNTIYF. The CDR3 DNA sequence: TGTGCCAGCTCACCCGGCCAGGGGGCGCCTGGAAACACCATATATTTT. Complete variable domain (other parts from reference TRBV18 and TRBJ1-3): NAGVMQNPRHLVRRRGQEARLRCSPMKGHSHVYWYRQLPEEGLKFMVYLQKENIIDESGMPKERFSAEFPKEGPSILRIQQVVRGDSAAYFCASSPGQGAPGNTIYFGEGSWLTVV.

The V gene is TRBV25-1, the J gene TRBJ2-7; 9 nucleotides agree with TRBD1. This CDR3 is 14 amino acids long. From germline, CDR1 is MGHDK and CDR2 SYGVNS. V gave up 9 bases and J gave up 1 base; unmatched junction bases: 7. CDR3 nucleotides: TGTGCCAGTAAAGGGACAGGGTCTTCCTACGAGCAGTACTTC. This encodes CASKGTGSSYEQYF.

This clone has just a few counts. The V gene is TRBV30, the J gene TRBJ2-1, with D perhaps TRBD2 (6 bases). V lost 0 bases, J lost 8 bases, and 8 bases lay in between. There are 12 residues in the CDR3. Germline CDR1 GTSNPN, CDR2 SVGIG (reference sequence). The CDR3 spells CAWSVWGDEQFF. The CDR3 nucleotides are TGTGCCTGGAGTGTTTGGGGGGATGAGCAGTTCTTC.

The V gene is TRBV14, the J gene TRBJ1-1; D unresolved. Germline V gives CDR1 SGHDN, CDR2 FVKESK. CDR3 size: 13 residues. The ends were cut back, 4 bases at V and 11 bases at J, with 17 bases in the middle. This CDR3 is CASSRTGPFWAFF. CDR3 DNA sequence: TGTGCCAGCAGCCGAACGGGTCCATTCTGGGCTTTCTTT.

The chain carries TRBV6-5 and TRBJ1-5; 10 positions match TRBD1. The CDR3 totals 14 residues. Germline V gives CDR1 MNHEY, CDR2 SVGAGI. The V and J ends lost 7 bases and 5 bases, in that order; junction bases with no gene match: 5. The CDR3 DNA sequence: TGTGCCAGCATGGGACAGGGGCTCGATCAGCCCCAGCATTTT. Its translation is CASMGQGLDQPQHF.

The CDR3 DNA is TGTGCCAGCAGCTTTACCGGGGGAGGCGGCACCGGGGAGCTGTTTTTT. Translating it yields CASSFTGGGGTGELFF. J is TRBJ2-2 and V is TRBV7-9, with a tentative D call TRBD2 (6 bases). V gave up 3 bases and J gave up 4 bases, with 15 bases separating them. CDR3 length equals 16 residues. Germline V gene lookup returns CDR1 SEHNR and CDR2 FQNEAQ (reference sequence).

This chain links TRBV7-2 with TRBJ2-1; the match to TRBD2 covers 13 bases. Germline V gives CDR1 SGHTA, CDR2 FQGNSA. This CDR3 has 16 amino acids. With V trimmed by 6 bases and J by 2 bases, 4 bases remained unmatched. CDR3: CASRQGLAGTYNEQFF. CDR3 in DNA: TGTGCCAGCAGACAGGGACTAGCGGGAACCTACAATGAGCAGTTCTTC.

DNA of the CDR3: TGTGCCAGCAGTTCCTTCCGGGCTAGCGCGAATGAGCAGTTCTTC. Its translation is CASSSFRASANEQFF. The chain links TRBV6-1 to TRBJ2-1; D perhaps matches TRBD2 (6 bases). The V end was cut by 5 bases, the J end by 7 bases, with 18 bases between. Looked up from germline, CDR1 is MNHNS and CDR2 is SASEGT. CDR3 length: 15 amino acids.

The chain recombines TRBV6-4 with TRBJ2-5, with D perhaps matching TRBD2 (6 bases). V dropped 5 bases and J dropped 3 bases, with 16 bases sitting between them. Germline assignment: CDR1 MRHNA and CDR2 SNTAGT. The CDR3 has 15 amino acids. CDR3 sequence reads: CASSRDHGGEETQYF. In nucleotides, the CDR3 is TGTGCCAGCAGTAGGGACCACGGAGGGGAAGAGACCCAGTACTTC.